This is a list of T cell receptor beta chains from one sample in a study of T cell changes during pregnancy in multiple sclerosis. Clones were sequenced by immunoSEQ multiplex PCR, and TCRdb holds only the in-frame ones, with some missing. The sample lists approximately 100,000 clones; under 95% were seen once. Sequenced material: peripheral blood, taken before pregnancy. The receptor source for this set is a female donor with multiple sclerosis, enrolled in a pregnancy study. Each CDR3 is given with its conserved first and last residue. A D gene is named only where the DNA matches it firmly. The size of a clone is reported for some rows only, either as once, few or many, or as a class for expanded clones.

d_call	v_call	j_call	clone_size	cdr3_nt	cdr3_aa
.	TRBV5-8	TRBJ1-4	once	TGTGCCAGCAGCTTGGGGGTGCATAAGGGGGAAAAACTGTTTTTT	CASSLGVHKGEKLFF
.	TRBV9	TRBJ2-1	.	TGTGCCAGCAGCGGTAGCGCAGGGGATGAGCAGTTCTTC	CASSGSAGDEQFF
.	TRBV7-9	TRBJ1-1	.	TGTGCCAGCAGCCCCAAGGGGCAGGTCATGAACACTGAAGCTTTCTTT	CASSPKGQVMNTEAFF
.	TRBV27	TRBJ2-5	.	TGTGCCAGCTATCCTTTGGGGTGGGAGCGGAAACAAGAGACCCAGTACTTC	CASYPLGWERKQETQYF
.	TRBV7-9	TRBJ2-2	.	TGTGCCAGCAGCCCAATACCTAGAGGAGCCGGGGAGCTGTTTTTT	CASSPIPRGAGELFF
TRBD2	TRBV11-2	TRBJ2-5	.	TGTGCCAGCAGCTTCGTTGCGGGGGAACAAGAGACCCAGTACTTC	CASSFVAGEQETQYF
TRBD1	TRBV7-2	TRBJ1-5	.	TGTGCCAGCAGCCCAGGGGGTTCCAGCAATCAGCCCCAGCATTTT	CASSPGGSSNQPQHF
.	TRBV21-1	TRBJ2-5	.	TGTGCCAGGAGACTAGCGGGAGTACAAGAGACCCAGTACTTC	CARRLAGVQETQYF
TRBD2	TRBV28	TRBJ2-7	.	TGTGCCAGCAGTTCGCCTAGCGGGAGTTCGACATACGAGCAGTACTTC	CASSSPSGSSTYEQYF
.	TRBV19	TRBJ2-1	.	TGTGCCAGTATTGGGACGGGGGAATACAATGAGCAGTTCTTC	CASIGTGEYNEQFF
.	TRBV2	TRBJ2-4	.	TGTGCCAGCAGTTTACACGGACTTATGTACTTC	CASSLHGLMYF
TRBD1	TRBV9	TRBJ1-2	.	TGTGCCAGCAGCGTAACTGACAGGGGGCATGGCTACACCTTC	CASSVTDRGHGYTF
TRBD2	TRBV5-4	TRBJ2-3	.	TGTGCCACCAACCCCGGGACTAGCCGCACAGATACGCAGTATTTT	CATNPGTSRTDTQYF